These T cell receptor beta chains were read from a single sample in a study of T cell responses to AZD1222 COVID-19 vaccine. Profiling relied on immunoSEQ multiplex PCR, and the TCRdb table lists in-frame clones only, not all of them. The sample lists roughly 150,000 clones, over 70% seen once, with about a tenth in the top ten. The specimen was peripheral blood, collected 28 days after the second AZD1222 dose. These receptors originate from an adult who received the AZD1222 COVID-19 vaccine. Each CDR3 is given with its conserved first and last residue. The order of the fields is CDR3 protein, CDR3 DNA, clone size, V gene, J gene, D gene. The D gene is left open where the match is weak. The size of a clone is reported for some rows only, either as once, few or many, or as a class for expanded clones.

CDR3aa: CATSPSTLSSGANVLTF; CDR3nt: TGTGCCACCAGTCCTTCTACCCTAAGCTCTGGGGCCAACGTCCTGACTTTC; abundance: .; v_gene: TRBV24-1; j_gene: TRBJ2-6; d_gene: .
CDR3aa: CASSESARTVSRHF; CDR3nt: TGTGCCAGCAGTGAGAGTGCAAGGACAGTTTCAAGGCATTTT; abundance: .; v_gene: TRBV6-1; j_gene: TRBJ1-5; d_gene: .
CDR3aa: CASSFGGDYEQYF; CDR3nt: TGTGCCAGCAGCTTTGGGGGGGATTACGAGCAGTACTTC; abundance: .; v_gene: TRBV7-3; j_gene: TRBJ2-7; d_gene: TRBD2
CDR3aa: CASSSGLAANDEQFF; CDR3nt: TGTGCCAGCAGCTCGGGACTAGCGGCCAACGATGAGCAGTTCTTC; abundance: .; v_gene: TRBV11-3; j_gene: TRBJ2-1; d_gene: TRBD2
CDR3aa: CAISEREGHEQYF; CDR3nt: TGTGCCATCAGTGAACGGGAGGGGCACGAGCAGTACTTC; abundance: .; v_gene: TRBV10-3; j_gene: TRBJ2-7; d_gene: TRBD2
CDR3aa: CASSLVLGGANVLTF; CDR3nt: TGTGCCAGCAGCTTAGTCCTAGGTGGGGCCAACGTCCTGACTTTC; abundance: .; v_gene: TRBV11-3; j_gene: TRBJ2-6; d_gene: .
CDR3aa: CAWSFGGEGDTQYF; CDR3nt: TGTGCCTGGTCCTTTGGCGGAGAGGGAGATACGCAGTATTTT; abundance: .; v_gene: TRBV30; j_gene: TRBJ2-3; d_gene: .
CDR3aa: CATALGSGNTIYF; CDR3nt: TGTGCCACCGCTCTAGGCTCTGGAAACACCATATATTTT; abundance: .; v_gene: TRBV6-5; j_gene: TRBJ1-3; d_gene: .
CDR3aa: CASTALAGGYEQYF; CDR3nt: TGTGCCAGCACCGCACTAGCGGGAGGCTACGAGCAGTACTTC; abundance: .; v_gene: TRBV2; j_gene: TRBJ2-7; d_gene: TRBD2
CDR3aa: CASSYRLAGYNEQFF; CDR3nt: TGTGCCAGCAGTTATAGACTAGCGGGCTACAATGAGCAGTTCTTC; abundance: .; v_gene: TRBV6-5; j_gene: TRBJ2-1; d_gene: TRBD2
CDR3aa: CAISDSKNEKLFF; CDR3nt: TGTGCCATCAGTGACAGTAAGAATGAAAAACTGTTTTTT; abundance: .; v_gene: TRBV10-3; j_gene: TRBJ1-4; d_gene: .
CDR3aa: CASKPGGNSYEQYF; CDR3nt: TGTGCCAGCAAACCGGGCGGAAACTCCTACGAGCAGTACTTC; abundance: .; v_gene: TRBV7-9; j_gene: TRBJ2-7; d_gene: .
CDR3aa: CAWGTSDFYNEQFF; CDR3nt: TGTGCCTGGGGGACTAGCGATTTCTACAATGAGCAGTTCTTC; abundance: .; v_gene: TRBV28; j_gene: TRBJ2-1; d_gene: TRBD2
CDR3aa: CASSRRGGLSTDTQYF; CDR3nt: TGTGCCAGCAGTAGACGAGGGGGGCTAAGCACAGATACGCAGTATTTT; abundance: .; v_gene: TRBV6-2/TRBV6-3; j_gene: TRBJ2-3; d_gene: .
CDR3aa: CASSAAGIPNEKLFF; CDR3nt: TGTGCCAGCAGCGCGGCGGGGATCCCTAATGAAAAACTGTTTTTT; abundance: .; v_gene: TRBV5-5; j_gene: TRBJ1-4; d_gene: .
CDR3aa: CATSDLGTGTGELFF; CDR3nt: TGTGCCACCAGTGATTTGGGAACTGGGACCGGGGAGCTGTTTTTT; abundance: .; v_gene: TRBV24-1; j_gene: TRBJ2-2; d_gene: .
CDR3aa: CATQREGSYNEQFF; CDR3nt: TGCGCCACCCAGCGGGAGGGGTCTTACAATGAGCAGTTCTTC; abundance: .; v_gene: TRBV5-1; j_gene: TRBJ2-1; d_gene: TRBD2
CDR3aa: CASNQDRYYEQYF; CDR3nt: TGTGCCAGCAACCAGGACAGGTACTACGAGCAGTACTTC; abundance: .; v_gene: TRBV21-1; j_gene: TRBJ2-7; d_gene: .
CDR3aa: CASSPTDNEQYF; CDR3nt: TGCGCCAGCAGCCCGACAGATAACGAGCAGTACTTC; abundance: .; v_gene: TRBV10-2; j_gene: TRBJ2-7; d_gene: .
CDR3aa: CASSLGGRGGETQYF; CDR3nt: TGTGCCAGCAGCTTAGGGGGGAGGGGCGGAGAGACCCAGTACTTC; abundance: .; v_gene: TRBV7-6; j_gene: TRBJ2-5; d_gene: TRBD2
CDR3aa: CASSLRASGISYEQYF; CDR3nt: TGTGCCAGCAGCTTAAGGGCTAGCGGGATTTCCTACGAGCAGTACTTC; abundance: .; v_gene: TRBV7-8; j_gene: TRBJ2-7; d_gene: TRBD2
CDR3aa: CASSVLASQWNEQFF; CDR3nt: TGTGCCAGCTCTGTGTTGGCTAGCCAGTGGAATGAGCAGTTCTTC; abundance: .; v_gene: TRBV11-2; j_gene: TRBJ2-1; d_gene: .
CDR3aa: CASSEILAHSKRVF; CDR3nt: TGTGCCAGCAGTGAAATACTTGCTCACTCAAAGAGGGTTTTT; abundance: .; v_gene: TRBV2; j_gene: TRBJ2-2; d_gene: .
CDR3aa: CASSEGRYGYTF; CDR3nt: TGCGCCAGCAGCGAGGGGCGGTATGGCTACACCTTC; abundance: .; v_gene: TRBV5-1; j_gene: TRBJ1-2; d_gene: .
CDR3aa: CSVRKTSTDTQYF; CDR3nt: TGCAGCGTTCGGAAAACTAGCACAGATACGCAGTATTTT; abundance: .; v_gene: TRBV29-1; j_gene: TRBJ2-3; d_gene: .
CDR3aa: CASSSVQGAVQPQHF; CDR3nt: TGTGCCAGCAGTTCCGTACAGGGGGCGGTTCAGCCCCAGCATTTT; abundance: .; v_gene: TRBV6-2/TRBV6-3; j_gene: TRBJ1-5; d_gene: TRBD1
CDR3aa: CASSRGGARTNEKLFF; CDR3nt: TGTGCCAGCAGCCGCGGGGGGGCCCGAACTAATGAAAAACTGTTTTTT; abundance: .; v_gene: TRBV28; j_gene: TRBJ1-4; d_gene: .
CDR3aa: CASSVGTAINSPLHF; CDR3nt: TGTGCCAGCAGTGTAGGGACAGCTATCAATTCACCCCTCCACTTT; abundance: .; v_gene: TRBV28; j_gene: TRBJ1-6; d_gene: TRBD1
CDR3aa: CASRGRRVF; CDR3nt: TGTGCCAGTCGAGGGCGTAGGGTCTTC; abundance: .; v_gene: TRBV19; j_gene: TRBJ2-1; d_gene: .
CDR3aa: CASSSMPGQGEEKLFF; CDR3nt: TGTGCCAGCAGTTCTATGCCGGGACAGGGAGAGGAAAAACTGTTTTTT; abundance: .; v_gene: TRBV5-4; j_gene: TRBJ1-4; d_gene: TRBD1
CDR3aa: CASSYGVGGGGETQYF; CDR3nt: TGTGCCAGCAGTTATGGGGTAGGGGGAGGCGGGGAGACCCAGTACTTC; abundance: once; v_gene: TRBV6-6; j_gene: TRBJ2-5; d_gene: .
CDR3aa: CASSFGQGRFTGELFF; CDR3nt: TGTGCCAGCAGCTTCGGACAGGGGAGATTCACCGGGGAGCTGTTTTTT; abundance: .; v_gene: TRBV7-8; j_gene: TRBJ2-2; d_gene: TRBD1
CDR3aa: CASSGSSPGQSHCNQPQHF; CDR3nt: TGTGCTAGCAGCGGTAGTTCTCCGGGACAGTCCCATTGCAATCAGCCCCAGCATTTT; abundance: few; v_gene: TRBV7-7; j_gene: TRBJ1-5; d_gene: TRBD1
CDR3aa: CASSLLGVTEAFF; CDR3nt: TGTGCCAGCAGTTTATTAGGGGTTACTGAAGCTTTCTTT; abundance: .; v_gene: TRBV28; j_gene: TRBJ1-1; d_gene: .
CDR3aa: CASSPGGQGNWQPQHF; CDR3nt: TGTGCCAGTAGCCCCGGGGGACAGGGGAATTGGCAGCCCCAGCATTTT; abundance: .; v_gene: TRBV19; j_gene: TRBJ1-5; d_gene: TRBD1
CDR3aa: CASSLRPPLGAFF; CDR3nt: TGTGCCAGCAGCCTCCGGCCACCTTTAGGAGCTTTCTTT; abundance: .; v_gene: TRBV7-2; j_gene: TRBJ1-1; d_gene: .
CDR3aa: CASSYFSRDLYGYTF; CDR3nt: TGTGCCAGCAGTTACTTCTCACGGGACCTCTATGGCTACACCTTC; abundance: .; v_gene: TRBV6-2/TRBV6-3; j_gene: TRBJ1-2; d_gene: .